A single sample is the source of the 15 T cell receptor beta chains below, sequenced in a study of neurological immune-mediated disorders. Each CDR3 protein is one row after TCRdb ran MiXCR on the 5' RACE reads. Of approximately 59,000 distinct CDR3 sequences listed, around 5% are singletons. Specimen: PBMCs. These receptors were obtained from a human donor with multiple sclerosis. The donor label of this sample is uncertain.

At least ten counts were recorded for this clonotype. This chain joins TRBV20-1 and TRBJ1-2; unclear D gene. The CDR3 sequence is 15 residues long. V shed 4 bases and J shed 0 bases, with 15 bases lying between them. Per germline, CDR1 DFQATT and CDR2 SNEGSKA (reference sequence). This CDR3 reads CSAKEGQPANYGYTF. The DNA for the CDR3 is TGCAGTGCTAAGGAAGGTCAGCCTGCTAACTATGGCTACACCTTC.

The chain uses TRBV7-3 and TRBJ2-1, with D perhaps matching TRBD1 (6 bases). Germline V gene lookup returns CDR1 SGHTA and CDR2 FQGTGA. Trimming removed 2 bases at V and 8 bases at J, with 10 bases between. This CDR3 region has 13 residues. In nucleotides, the CDR3 is TGTGCCAGCAGCTTACACAGGGACGATGAGCAGTTCTTC. It translates to CASSLHRDDEQFF.

This clonotype has at least ten counts. The chain uses TRBV5-1 and TRBJ1-2; the D is unclear. CDR1 and CDR2 from the germline V gene are SGHRS and YFSETQ. V was cut by 5 bases and J by 2 bases, with 10 bases left in between. CDR3 length equals 13 residues. The CDR3 coding sequence is TGCGCCAGCAGAGTTGTAGGGAACTATGGCTACACCTTC. It yields the protein CASRVVGNYGYTF.

This clonotype was seen at least ten times. The V and J genes are TRBV14 and TRBJ2-7; D not resolved. In germline, CDR1 is SGHDN, CDR2 FVKESK. The CDR3 has 13 amino acids. The V end lost 1 base, the J end lost 4 bases, and 8 bases lay between the germline ends. In nucleotides, the CDR3 is TGTGCCAGCAGCCAAGTGACCAAGTACGAGCAGTACTTC. Protein sequence: CASSQVTKYEQYF.

This clonotype has a count of ten or more. The chain couples TRBV7-9 to TRBJ2-7; D might be TRBD1 or TRBD2, each matching 7 bases. The CDR3 covers 14 residues. The V end was cut by 5 bases, the J end by 5 bases, with 16 bases between. In germline, CDR1 is SEHNR, CDR2 FQNEAQ (reference sequence). CDR3 amino acids: CASSPGGAWDEQYF. For the CDR3, the DNA is TGTGCCAGCAGCCCAGGGGGGGCCTGGGACGAGCAGTACTTC.

This clonotype was seen ten or more times. J is TRBJ2-2 and V is TRBV6-5; D gene ambiguous. Between the trimmed V and J ends, which lost 2 bases and 3 bases, there was a span of 10 bases. Looked up from germline, CDR1 is MNHEY and CDR2 is SVGAGI. There are 15 residues in the CDR3. CDR3 sequence: CASSYDRVDTGELFF. For the CDR3, the DNA is TGTGCCAGCAGTTACGATCGGGTCGACACCGGGGAGCTGTTTTTT.

This clonotype was recorded at least ten times. The V gene is TRBV12-3 or TRBV12-4, the J gene TRBJ2-3, with 7 bases fitting TRBD1. Trimming removed 4 bases from V and 4 bases from J; junction bases left unmatched: 5. The CDR3 covers 14 residues. The CDR3: CASSSRDSADTQYF. In nucleotides, the CDR3 is TGTGCCAGCAGTTCCCGGGACAGTGCAGATACGCAGTATTTT.

This clonotype was seen ten or more times. The V and J genes are TRBV5-1 and TRBJ2-3, with 11 bases that match TRBD1. Germline CDR1 reads SGHRS; CDR2 reads YFSETQ. The CDR3 consists of 18 residues. V lost 0 bases, J lost 3 bases, and 9 bases stayed unmatched. Written as DNA, the CDR3 is TGCGCCAGCAGCTTGGGCTCTCCGGGGACAGGGGGGACAGATACGCAGTATTTT. Translation: CASSLGSPGTGGTDTQYF.

This clonotype was recorded at least ten times. The chain links TRBV6-6 to TRBJ1-1; 8 positions match TRBD1. Trimming removed 6 bases from V and 3 bases from J; junction bases left unmatched: 3. CDR1 is MNHNY, CDR2 SVGAGI, per germline (reference sequence). This CDR3 is built from 13 residues. CDR3 nucleotide sequence: TGTGCCAGCAGGGACAGGGAAGACACTGAAGCTTTCTTT. Its protein is CASRDREDTEAFF.

In its sample, this clonotype was seen many times. The gene calls are TRBV5-6 and TRBJ1-2, with D perhaps TRBD1 (6 bases). V was pared by 5 bases and J by 4 bases, with 15 bases between. Germline loops: CDR1 SGHDT, CDR2 YYEEEE. This CDR3 comprises 14 residues. CDR3 nucleotide sequence: TGTGCCAGCAGTCGTCGACAGGAATCCTATGGCTACACCTTC. It codes for CASSRRQESYGYTF. The whole variable domain, filled in from reference TRBV5-6 and TRBJ1-2, reads DAGVTQSPTHLIKTRGQQVTLRCSPKSGHDTVSWYQQALGQGPQFIFQYYEEEERQRGNFPDRFSGHQFPNYSSELNVNALLLGDSALYLCASSRRQESYGYTFGSGTRLTVV.

This clonotype occurred many times. The chain is built from TRBV2 and TRBJ2-7; TRBD1 agrees at 10 bases. J lost 3 bases, V lost 0 bases, and 8 bases had no gene match. The germline CDR1 and CDR2 sequences are SNHLY and FYNNEI. The CDR3 spans 17 residues. The CDR3 region is CASSEALVGTGVYEQYF. The CDR3, as DNA: TGTGCCAGCAGTGAAGCGCTTGTCGGGACAGGGGTCTACGAGCAGTACTTC.

This clonotype was counted many times. The rearrangement links TRBV12-3 or TRBV12-4 to TRBJ2-7; D unresolved. Trimming left V 5 bases short and J 2 bases short, with 10 bases between. CDR3 length equals 13 residues. DNA for the CDR3: TGTGCCAGCAGTCTCTCAGAGACCTACGAGCAGTACTTC. Translation: CASSLSETYEQYF.

This clonotype was picked up many times. The chain uses TRBV20-1 and TRBJ2-2, with D possibly being TRBD1 (5 bases). Germline assignment: CDR1 DFQATT and CDR2 SNEGSKA (reference sequence). The CDR3 sequence is 13 residues long. V lost 0 bases to trimming and J lost 8 bases, with 10 bases between them. CDR3 nucleotides: TGCAGTGCTAGAGAGACAGCTCGGGGGGAGCTGTTTTTT. This gives the protein CSARETARGELFF.

The sample holds many counts of this clonotype. V gene TRBV30 combines with J gene TRBJ2-6; D may be TRBD2 (6 bases). With 1 base removed from V and 3 bases from J, the gap between germline ends came to 7 bases. The CDR3 is 14 amino acids. The V gene's germline CDR1 is GTSNPN and CDR2 SVGIG (reference sequence). In DNA, the CDR3 is TGTGCCTGGAGTGGCGGGGTTGGGGCCAACGTCCTGACTTTC. This gives the protein CAWSGGVGANVLTF.

This clonotype was seen ten or more times. This CDR3 is CASSPPRRDEQYF. In DNA form, the CDR3 reads TGTGCCAGCAGCCCGCCGAGGAGAGACGAGCAGTACTTC. This rearrangement joins TRBV7-8 to TRBJ2-7, with unresolved D. Trimming took 5 bases from V and 5 from J, leaving 13 bases between them. Germline V gene lookup returns CDR1 SGHVS and CDR2 FQNEAQ. This CDR3 has 13 residues.